Given below is one T cell receptor (beta chain) in context. Its antigen remains unknown. The sample belongs to a study of cytomegalovirus exposure and HLA in healthy donors. The PCR had 60 Vbeta and 13 Jbeta primers. The protocol was immunoSEQ multiplex PCR, while the TCRdb copy is restricted to in-frame clones and leaves out a portion. The sample includes tens of thousands of clones, around 72% seen only once; the top ten take around 15%. Study-level results: As confirmed in vitro, three CMV-associated chains were specific for CMV antigens. Some public TCRs appeared in many individuals, while most sequences were rare. Cytomegalovirus association was assigned to about 150 TCR beta chains.

V dropped 6 bases and J dropped 1; count of bases not matched to a gene: 4. The CDR3 runs to 15 residues. Germline V gene sequence: CDR1 MNHEY, CDR2 SMNVEV (reference sequence). Sequenced sample: PBMCs. The clonotype originates from a woman between 35 and 50 years old in good health and CMV-seropositive. The chain employs TRBV27 and TRBJ2-2; 8 bases match TRBD1. In DNA, the CDR3 is TGTGCCAGCAGGTTCGGACAGGGGAACACCGGGGAGCTGTTTTTT. This gives the protein CASRFGQGNTGELFF.